The clone carrying this T cell receptor beta chain was seen ten or more times. These data originate in a study of response to subunit inactivated influenza vaccine. There are 16 residues in the CDR3. The germline V gene has CDR1 SEHNR and CDR2 FQNEAQ (reference sequence). J lost 3 bases, V lost 2 bases, and 5 bases had no gene match. From the RT-PCR reads, TCRdb called clonotypes with MiXCR, one entry per CDR3 protein. The sample contains under 550,000 distinct CDR3 sequences, around 7.9% of which appear only once. The chain is built from TRBV7-9 and TRBJ2-2; 8 nucleotides match TRBD2. The receptor was derived from a man between 45 and 75 years old who received an inactivated influenza vaccine. Sequences were derived from PBMCs from blood, sampled around 2 years after vaccination. For the CDR3, the DNA is TGTGCCAGCAGCTTACCGGGAGGGCGTTACACCGGGGAGCTGTTTTTT. Its protein product is CASSLPGGRYTGELFF.